A selection of T cell receptor beta chains follows, all from one sample in a study of blood T cell repertoires in COVID-19. Clones were sequenced by immunoSEQ multiplex PCR, and TCRdb holds only the in-frame ones, with some missing. The sample shows 200,000 to 250,000 clones, around 80% of them seen only once. The sample consisted of peripheral blood. These receptors all stem from a woman in her sixties or seventies with acute or convalescent COVID-19. Both conserved end residues are part of each CDR3. Each record gives: clone size, J gene, D gene, V gene, CDR3 DNA, CDR3 protein. D genes are given only for firm matches. Some rows have no size entry. The others give once, few or many, or a class for an expanded clone.

>.|TRBJ1-5|TRBD1|TRBV5-5
TGTGCCAGCAGCTTGGGGACAGGGGGGAATCAGCCCCAGCATTTT
CASSLGTGGNQPQHF
>.|TRBJ2-3|TRBD2|TRBV19
TGTGCCAGCCAGCTAGCGGGAAACACAGATACGCAGTATTTT
CASQLAGNTDTQYF
>.|TRBJ2-5|.|TRBV7-9
TGTGCCAGCAGCTTAGCGCAGGGGGGAGTGAGAAAAGAGACCCAGTACTTC
CASSLAQGGVRKETQYF
>.|TRBJ2-7|TRBD2|TRBV19
TGTGCCAACCCTCGGGACTATGGTTACGAGCAGTACTTC
CANPRDYGYEQYF
>.|TRBJ2-7|TRBD2|TRBV7-8
TGTGCCAGCAGCTTAGGGGGGACTTCAGCGGGAGACCTCGGAGAGCAGTACTTC
CASSLGGTSAGDLGEQYF
>.|TRBJ2-3|TRBD2|TRBV5-5
TGTGCCAGCAGCTTTCGGCGGGAGGCAGATACGCAGTATTTT
CASSFRREADTQYF
>.|TRBJ1-2|TRBD1|TRBV6-5
TGTGCCAGCAGCTTTGACAGGGGGCAAGGTGGCTACACCTTC
CASSFDRGQGGYTF
>.|TRBJ2-3|.|TRBV30
TGTGCCTGGAGTGACGGGGGTACGCAGTATTTT
CAWSDGGTQYF
>.|TRBJ1-1|.|TRBV5-1
TGCGCCAGCAGCTTGGAATCAAGACAGATGAACACTGAAGCTTTCTTT
CASSLESRQMNTEAFF
>.|TRBJ1-1|.|TRBV12-3/TRBV12-4
TGTGCCAGCAGTTCCCTAAGCACTGAAGCTTTCTTT
CASSSLSTEAFF
>.|TRBJ2-7|TRBD2|TRBV28
TGTGCCAGCAGTTCCCCATGGACTAGCGGGAGGGCCAGTTTTCGATACGAGCAGTACTTC
CASSSPWTSGRASFRYEQYF
>.|TRBJ2-3|TRBD1|TRBV7-8
TGTGCCAGCAGCTTAGTCGGGGACAGGGTCACAGATACGCAGTATTTT
CASSLVGDRVTDTQYF
>.|TRBJ2-3|.|TRBV11-2
TGTGCCAGCAGCTTAGAGCGGAGCGGTACGCAGTATTTT
CASSLERSGTQYF
>many|TRBJ2-5|TRBD2|TRBV29-1
TGCAGCGCGATTCCGGGACTAGGGGGCCAAGAGACCCAGTACTTC
CSAIPGLGGQETQYF
>.|TRBJ2-7|TRBD2|TRBV18
TGTGCCAGCTCAGACGTAGCGGGAGGCGAGCAGTACTTC
CASSDVAGGEQYF
>.|TRBJ2-7|.|TRBV29-1
TGCAGCGTTGTGCTAGACTCCTACGAGCAGTACTTC
CSVVLDSYEQYF
>.|TRBJ2-2|.|TRBV12-2
TGTGCAAGTCGCTTCGGACTAGCGGGAGTTAGCACCGGGGAGCTGTTTTTT
CASRFGLAGVSTGELFF
>.|TRBJ1-2|TRBD1|TRBV7-6
TGTGCCAGCAGCCTTCGACAGGGGCTGGGCTACACCTTC
CASSLRQGLGYTF
>.|TRBJ1-4|.|TRBV30
TGTGCCTGGAGTGGGCCCCTCGGGAATTCAAATGAAAAACTGTTTTTT
CAWSGPLGNSNEKLFF
>.|TRBJ2-2|.|TRBV27
TGTGCCAGCAGTTCTCGGGGGACGAACACCGGGGAGCTGTTTTTT
CASSSRGTNTGELFF
>.|TRBJ2-1|.|TRBV2
TGTGCCAGCAGTGAAGCTACTGGTGAGCAGTTCTTC
CASSEATGEQFF
>.|TRBJ2-1|TRBD2|TRBV5-4
TGTGCCAGCAGCACAGCGGGGCTAGCGGGCTACAATGAGCAGTTCTTC
CASSTAGLAGYNEQFF
>.|TRBJ2-7|TRBD1|TRBV9
TGTGCCAGCAGCGTAGGGACAGGGGAGTTCGAGCAGTACTTC
CASSVGTGEFEQYF
>.|TRBJ1-2|TRBD1|TRBV27
TGTGCCAGCAGTGGCCCCCACAGGGGGCAGGATGGCTACACCTTC
CASSGPHRGQDGYTF
>.|TRBJ2-3|TRBD1|TRBV19
TGTGCCAGTAGTGCGGGACAGGGCGGGACCGATACGCAGTATTTT
CASSAGQGGTDTQYF
>few|TRBJ1-1|.|TRBV16
TGTGCCAGCAGCCAACAGGGGTGGGACACTGAAGCTTTCTTT
CASSQQGWDTEAFF
>.|TRBJ2-1|TRBD1|TRBV3-1/TRBV3-2
TGTGCCAGCAGCCCCGACAGGGGGTTCTACAATGAGCAGTTCTTC
CASSPDRGFYNEQFF
>.|TRBJ2-1|TRBD1|TRBV24-1
TGTGCCACCAGTGATGCTCAGGGGGCCTTCAATGAGCAGTTCTTC
CATSDAQGAFNEQFF
>.|TRBJ1-6|TRBD1|TRBV28
TGTGCCAGCAGTATCCGACAGGGGCTGAATTCACCCCTCCACTTT
CASSIRQGLNSPLHF
>.|TRBJ1-2|.|TRBV6-5
TGTGCCAGCAGCCGGGACTTCAGTAACTATGGCTACACCTTC
CASSRDFSNYGYTF
>.|TRBJ1-4|TRBD1|TRBV5-1
TGCGCCAGCAGCGGACAGGGGGGAGAAAAACTGTTTTTT
CASSGQGGEKLFF
>.|TRBJ2-2|TRBD2|TRBV29-1
TGCAGCGTTCCGACTAGCGGGAGTTCCACCGGGGAGCTGTTTTTT
CSVPTSGSSTGELFF
>.|TRBJ2-1|TRBD2|TRBV7-2
TGTGCCAGCAGCTTAGGGCCTCCTGCGGGAGGGCGGAATGAGCAGTTCTTC
CASSLGPPAGGRNEQFF